This T cell receptor beta chain was found in a study of blood T cell repertoires in COVID-19. Overall study context: The United States, Italy and Spain provided the acute and convalescent COVID-19 samples. From T cells, B-cell-depleted T cells, or PBMCs came the material, which was cDNA or gDNA.

This clone was observed a few times. Per germline, CDR1 SGHTA and CDR2 FQGNSA. The V end was cut by 5 bases, the J end by 7 bases, with 20 bases between. This CDR3 has 15 amino acids. Per the original methods: For nucleated cells, counts were estimated from reference gene primer amplification. The method was immunoSEQ multiplex PCR; TCRdb's version includes in-frame clones alone and lacks a portion of them. From that table come the V and J calls and clone size; the DNA was used to work out D and trimming. The sample records about 260,000 clones, approximately 86% being singletons. The material sequenced was peripheral blood. This sequence joins TRBV7-2 and TRBJ1-2; D perhaps matches TRBD1 (6 bases). The receptor's source is a young man with active or convalescent COVID-19. CDR3 loop: CASSARGGAVFGYTF. DNA of the CDR3: TGTGCCAGCAGCGCTCGAGGGGGGGCAGTTTTTGGCTACACCTTC.